A selection of T cell receptor beta chains follows, all from one sample in a study of glioma-infiltrating T cells. MiXCR was run by TCRdb on the multiplex PCR reads, yielding one entry per CDR3 protein. The sample shows approximately 400,000 distinct CDR3 sequences, around 45% of them seen only once. Material: glioma tissue, nonneoplastic brain tissue, or PBMCs (not recorded which). The receptors shown here come from a human donor with low-grade glioma or glioblastoma, undergoing nonglioma brain surgery, or in good health (not recorded which). The CDR3 runs from the conserved cysteine through the conserved F or W. Fields, in order: clone size, D gene, V gene, J gene, CDR3 DNA, CDR3 protein. The D gene is left open where the match is weak. The size field is filled for only some rows; it gives once, few, many or a size class.

-	TRBD2	TRBV18	TRBJ2-7	TGTGCCAGCCCTGGGGGGGGAGCCGCCTACGAGCAGTACTTC	CASPGGGAAYEQYF
-	-	TRBV7-2	TRBJ1-2	TGTGCCAGCACCCTTCCTGGGACGGGGTATGGCTACACCTTC	CASTLPGTGYGYTF
many	TRBD2	TRBV7-3	TRBJ2-1	TGTGCCAGCAGCTTAATAGCGGGAGCCGGTGAGCAGTTCTTC	CASSLIAGAGEQFF
many	-	TRBV20-1	TRBJ2-3	TGCAGTGCTCCCCAGGGGTGGACAGATACGCAGTATTTT	CSAPQGWTDTQYF
-	TRBD2	TRBV5-4	TRBJ2-5	TGTGCCAGCAGCTTCAAACTAGCGGGAGAGACCCAGTACTTC	CASSFKLAGETQYF
-	TRBD2	TRBV5-1	TRBJ2-1	TGCGCCAGCAGCGATGGACCGGGACTAGCGGGAGATGGTTACAATGAGCAGTTCTTC	CASSDGPGLAGDGYNEQFF
few	TRBD1	TRBV7-9	TRBJ2-7	TGTGCCAGCAGCCCCCGGGACAGGGTTAATTACGAGCAGTACTTC	CASSPRDRVNYEQYF
many	TRBD2	TRBV6-1	TRBJ2-3	TGTGCCAGCAGTTGGGGGACTAGCGGGGGCACAGATACGCAGTATTTT	CASSWGTSGGTDTQYF
once	-	TRBV27	TRBJ2-3	TGTGCCAGCAGTACCGCCCGGGTTAGCAGAATCACAGATACGCAGTATTTC	CASSTARVSRITDTQYF
many	-	TRBV6-1	TRBJ1-1	TGTGCCAGCAGTGAAGTCGGGGGAGGAACTGAAGCTTTCTTT	CASSEVGGGTEAFF
few	-	TRBV7-9	TRBJ1-2	TGTGCCAGCAGCTTGGGCGCTCGCGGCTACACCTTC	CASSLGARGYTF
many	TRBD2	TRBV6-2/TRBV6-3	TRBJ2-7	TGTGCCAGCAGTTACTCGGGACTAGCGGATTACGAGCAGTACTTC	CASSYSGLADYEQYF
many	TRBD2	TRBV6-1	TRBJ2-3	TGTGCCAGCACTAGGACTAGCGGGCGTTACACAGATACGCAGTATTTT	CASTRTSGRYTDTQYF
few	TRBD2	TRBV28	TRBJ2-5	TGTGCCAGCAGTTCACTAGCGGTGGGGGGAGAGACCCAGTACTTC	CASSSLAVGGETQYF
-	TRBD2	TRBV4-1	TRBJ2-1	TGCGCCAGCAGCCAAGTTCCTAGCGGGATTGGCGATGAGCAGTTCTTC	CASSQVPSGIGDEQFF
many	-	TRBV28	TRBJ2-3	TGTGCCAGCAGTTTTTCTGATACGCAGTATTTT	CASSFSDTQYF
-	TRBD2	TRBV4-1	TRBJ2-7	TGCGCCAGCAGCCAAGACCCGCTAGCGGGAGTTCACGAGCAGTACTTC	CASSQDPLAGVHEQYF
-	-	TRBV6-1	TRBJ2-2	TGTGCCAGCAATCAAGCGGGTAACACCGGGGAGCTGTTTTTT	CASNQAGNTGELFF
-	-	TRBV6-6	TRBJ1-2	TGTGCCAGCAGTTACTTTGGCTACACCTTC	CASSYFGYTF
few	-	TRBV20-1	TRBJ2-2	TGCAGTGCCCTACGGGCAGCCAAGGAGCTGTTTTTT	CSALRAAKELFF
-	TRBD1	TRBV4-1	TRBJ1-5	TGCGCCAGCAGCACGGGACAGGGCCCTCAGCCCCAGCATTTT	CASSTGQGPQPQHF
many	TRBD2	TRBV7-2	TRBJ2-1	TGTGCCAGCAGCTCGGGACTAGCGGTAGTCAATGAGCAGTTCTTC	CASSSGLAVVNEQFF
-	-	TRBV28	TRBJ1-2	TGTGCTAGCAGTTTAGTAGGGGAGGGCTATTGCTACACCTTC	CASSLVGEGYCYTF
few	-	TRBV28	TRBJ2-7	TGTGCCAGCAGGGAGGACGACTCTCGGGTCAACGAGCAGTACTTC	CASREDDSRVNEQYF